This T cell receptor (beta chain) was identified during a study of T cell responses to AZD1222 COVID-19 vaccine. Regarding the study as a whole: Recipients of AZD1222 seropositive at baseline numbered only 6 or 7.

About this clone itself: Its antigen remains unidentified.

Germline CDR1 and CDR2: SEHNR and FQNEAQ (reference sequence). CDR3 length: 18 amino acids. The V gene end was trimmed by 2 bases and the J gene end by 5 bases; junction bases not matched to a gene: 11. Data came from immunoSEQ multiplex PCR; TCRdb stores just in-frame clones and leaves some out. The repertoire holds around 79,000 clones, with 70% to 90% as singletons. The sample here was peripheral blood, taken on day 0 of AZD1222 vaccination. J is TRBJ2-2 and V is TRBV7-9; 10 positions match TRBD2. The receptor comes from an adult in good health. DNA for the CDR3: TGTGCCAGCAGCTTATCTCGGACTAGCGGAGGGGGAACCGGGGAGCTGTTTTTT. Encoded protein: CASSLSRTSGGGTGELFF.